What follows describes a single TCR beta chain. This specimen belongs to a study of blood T cell repertoires in COVID-19. Looking at the study overall: There were acute and convalescent COVID-19 samples, and they came from the United States, Italy and Spain.

Assay: immunoSEQ multiplex PCR; the TCRdb copy retains only in-frame clones and omits some. The repertoire holds approximately 250,000 clones, with around nine tenths as singletons. The CDR3 consists of 13 residues. Losses at the gene ends were 2 bases for V and 4 bases for J; bases not matched to a gene: 1. Per germline, CDR1 MNHEY and CDR2 SVGAGI. The specimen was peripheral blood. The source is a man aged 35 to 55 with active or convalescent COVID-19. The chain has TRBV6-5 and TRBJ2-5; TRBD2 matches at 7 bases. DNA of the CDR3: TGTGCCAGCAGTTACCCGGGGGGAGAGACCCAGTACTTC. Translating it yields CASSYPGGETQYF.